The next 19 T cell receptor beta chains were all read from a single sample in a study of OX40 agonist ivuxolimab in advanced cancers. Receptors were amplified or captured by the immunoSEQ multiplex PCR assay. The source is immuneACCESS, and TCRdb retained only in-frame sequences with V and J called. Part of the clones is not carried over; for the studies checked, unresolved V genes explain less than half of this, and the remainder is unexplained. For this sample the table gives about 64,000 clones, of which roughly 85% were detected only once. In total, the top ten clones hold just over 0.75% of the sample. The input for sequencing was CD4+ or CD8+ T cells sorted from blood, taken in a trial of the OX40 agonist ivuxolimab. These receptors were obtained from an adult with an advanced solid tumor such as melanoma, head and neck, liver or kidney cancer.

The J gene is TRBJ2-4, the V gene TRBV9; no clear D. Germline CDR1 SGDLS, CDR2 YYNGEE. V was clipped by 0 bases and J by 11 bases, with 12 bases between them. The CDR3 runs 13 residues. The CDR3 region has the DNA TGTGCCAGCAGCGTAGCGGTGAGTGGGTTTCAGTACTTC. It specifies CASSVAVSGFQYF.

The chain uses TRBV23-1 and TRBJ1-1; D ambiguous. TRBV23-1 is annotated as an ORF whose role is uncertain. The CDR3 runs 14 residues. V was cut by 2 bases and J by 5 bases, with 12 bases left in between. DNA for the CDR3: TGCGCCAGCAGTCAACCGGGCCGAGGTACTGAAGCTTTCTTT. Its protein product is CASSQPGRGTEAFF.

The CDR3 DNA sequence: TGTGCCATCCAGACCGGGGGGGAGCAGTACTTC. Translation: CAIQTGGEQYF. V usage is TRBV21-1 and J usage is TRBJ2-7; TRBD2 is taken as the D call from the table, unchecked against the DNA. TRBV21-1 counts as a pseudogene. This CDR3 comprises 11 residues.

The chain is built from TRBV7-2 and TRBJ2-5, with D tentatively TRBD2 (6 bases). Trimming took off 5 bases at V and 0 bases at J, with 13 bases between the two ends. The germline V gene encodes CDR1 SGHTA and CDR2 FQGNSA. CDR3 length equals 15 residues. CDR3 protein: CASSAGRTYQETQYF. The CDR3 DNA is TGTGCCAGCAGCGCGGGACGGACGTACCAAGAGACCCAGTACTTC.

This chain joins TRBV19 and TRBJ2-6; D might be TRBD2 (6 bases). This CDR3 has 11 amino acids. CDR1 is LNHDA and CDR2 is SQIVND in the germline V gene (reference sequence). Trimming cost V 8 bases and J 12 bases, with 11 bases left between them. CDR3 loop: CASGLTGVLTF. The CDR3 DNA reads TGTGCCAGTGGACTAACCGGCGTCCTGACTTTC.

The chain couples TRBV20-1 to TRBJ2-7; D call uncertain. V lost 7 bases and J lost 2, with 9 bases in between. Germline values: CDR1 DFQATT, CDR2 SNEGSKA (reference sequence). CDR3 length equals 11 residues. The CDR3 loop is CSVGIAYEQYF. The DNA of the CDR3 is TGCAGTGTAGGGATTGCCTACGAGCAGTACTTC.

The sample holds a few counts of this clone. The chain joins TRBV4-1 to TRBJ1-4; D ambiguous. Trimming shortened V by 4 bases and J by 8 bases, and 11 bases separated the two germline ends. The CDR3 extends over 13 amino acids. Looked up from germline, CDR1 is MGHRA and CDR2 is YSYEKL. The CDR3: CASSRALDEKLFF. The CDR3 bases are TGCGCCAGCAGCCGAGCCTTGGACGAAAAACTGTTTTTT.

The chain employs TRBV19 and TRBJ2-1, with D possibly TRBD1 on 5 matching bases. CDR1 is LNHDA and CDR2 is SQIVND in the germline V gene (reference sequence). The V and J ends lost 1 base and 3 bases respectively, with 7 bases between them. This CDR3 comprises 14 residues. The CDR3 coding sequence is TGTGCCAGTAGTATAGGGGGCGTCTACAATGAGCAGTTCTTC. As protein: CASSIGGVYNEQFF.

The chain is built from TRBV5-1 and TRBJ2-1; D is ambiguous. Germline CDR1 is SGHRS and CDR2 is YFSETQ. Deletions cut 0 bases from V and 5 bases from J, with 3 bases between. The CDR3 spans 12 residues. In DNA, the CDR3 is TGCGCCAGCAGCTTGGGGGACAATGAGCAGTTCTTC. As protein: CASSLGDNEQFF.

This sequence joins TRBV7-8 and TRBJ1-5; 12 bases fit TRBD1. The V segment lost 5 bases and the J segment 7 bases; nucleotides outside the gene matches: 9. Germline-derived CDR1 and CDR2 are SGHVS and FQNEAQ. The CDR3 totals 16 residues. The CDR3 bases are TGTGCCAGCAGCGAAAAGGGACAGGGGGCCTGGCAGCCCCAGCATTTT. This codes for CASSEKGQGAWQPQHF.

The chain couples TRBV7-8 to TRBJ1-1; no reliable D call. V dropped 0 bases and J dropped 1 base, with 3 bases sitting between them. Germline loops: CDR1 SGHVS, CDR2 FQNEAQ. The CDR3 contains 13 residues. The CDR3 loop reads CASSLAENTEAFF. CDR3 nucleotide sequence: TGTGCCAGCAGCTTAGCAGAGAACACTGAAGCTTTCTTT.

About this clone itself: At one of its ends the junction is not consistent with the germline gene, which may arise from a read error. The J gene is TRBJ1-4, the V gene TRBV7-7; TRBD1 is a possible D gene (5 bases). The CDR3 contains 16 residues. The germline CDR1 and CDR2 sequences are SSHAT and FNYEAQ (reference sequence). CDR3 residues: CASSLGGVGASEKLFF. CDR3 in DNA: TGTGCTAGCAGCTTGGGCGGGGTAGGGGCGAGTGAAAAACTGTTTTTT.

The rearrangement joins TRBV11-2 to TRBJ1-2; D unresolved. This CDR3 spans 16 amino acids. Per germline, CDR1 SGHAT and CDR2 FQNNGV. Trimming shortened V by 5 bases and J by 4 bases, and 20 bases separated the two germline ends. Here the CDR3 reads CASSPSGGVKGYGYTF. The CDR3 region has the DNA TGTGCCAGCAGCCCCTCCGGCGGGGTCAAGGGCTATGGCTACACCTTC. Drawing the rest from reference TRBV11-2 and TRBJ1-2, the complete variable domain is EAGVAQSPRYKIIEKRQSVAFWCNPISGHATLYWYQQILGQGPKLLIQFQNNGVVDDSQLPKDRFSAERLKGVDSTLKIQPAKLEDSAVYLCASSPSGGVKGYGYTFGSGTRLTVV.

This clone was seen more than once but under ten times. The chain combines TRBV2 with TRBJ1-1; D is unclear. Germline assignment: CDR1 SNHLY and CDR2 FYNNEI. V was clipped by 4 bases and J by 0 bases, with 9 bases between them. The CDR3 runs to 14 residues. In nucleotides, the CDR3 is TGTGCCAGCAGTGTGAGACAAATGAACACTGAAGCTTTCTTT. Translating it yields CASSVRQMNTEAFF.

The chain links TRBV28 to TRBJ2-7; the D is unclear. Germline V CDR1 and CDR2: MDHEN, SYDVKM. The V end was cut by 6 bases, the J end by 2 bases, with 14 bases between. The CDR3 extends over 14 amino acids. The CDR3 nucleotides read TGTGCCAGCAGCCCACAAGGCTTTACCTACGAGCAGTACTTC. This codes for CASSPQGFTYEQYF.

This clone has more than one count but fewer than ten. The V call is TRBV9, the J call TRBJ1-5; D possibly corresponds to TRBD1 (6 bases). Germline V gene sequence: CDR1 SGDLS, CDR2 YYNGEE. V was cut by 0 bases and J by 4 bases, with 11 bases left in between. The length of the CDR3 is 15 residues. For the CDR3, the DNA is TGTGCCAGCAGCGTAGGAACAGGGACGAATCAGCCCCAGCATTTT. Protein product: CASSVGTGTNQPQHF.

The rearrangement links TRBV18 to TRBJ2-7, with D perhaps TRBD1 (5 bases). The CDR3 has 13 residues. Trimming cost V 6 bases and J 5 bases, with 14 bases left between them. Germline assignment: CDR1 KGHSH and CDR2 LQKENI. This CDR3 reads CASSPRQGNEQYF. CDR3 DNA sequence: TGTGCCAGCTCCCCTAGGCAGGGTAACGAGCAGTACTTC.

The V and J genes are TRBV28 and TRBJ1-5; a possible D gene is TRBD1 (6 bases). Germline CDR1 and CDR2: MDHEN and SYDVKM. The CDR3 has 17 residues. Trimming cost V 4 bases and J 2 bases, with 18 bases left between them. CDR3 loop: CASSYIGGRWGNQPQHF. The DNA of the CDR3 is TGTGCCAGCAGTTATATCGGGGGGCGGTGGGGCAATCAGCCCCAGCATTTT.

This chain links TRBV2 with TRBJ1-2; TRBD1 agrees at 7 bases. The CDR3 has 13 residues. Germline loops: CDR1 SNHLY, CDR2 FYNNEI. V trimming: 3 bases; J trimming: 8 bases; junction bases outside the gene matches: 6. The CDR3 loop reads CASSDRQGLGYTF. The CDR3 DNA reads TGTGCCAGCAGTGATAGACAGGGCTTGGGCTACACCTTC.